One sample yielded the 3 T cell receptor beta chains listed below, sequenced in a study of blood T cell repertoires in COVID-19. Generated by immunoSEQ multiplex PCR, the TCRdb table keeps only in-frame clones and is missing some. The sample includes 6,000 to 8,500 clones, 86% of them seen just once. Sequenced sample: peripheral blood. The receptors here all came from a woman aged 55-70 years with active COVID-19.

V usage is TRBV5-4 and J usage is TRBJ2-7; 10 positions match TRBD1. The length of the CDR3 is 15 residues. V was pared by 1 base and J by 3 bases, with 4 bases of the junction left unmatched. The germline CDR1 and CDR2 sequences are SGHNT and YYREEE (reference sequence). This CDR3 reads CASSLRTGGIYEQYF. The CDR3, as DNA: TGTGCCAGCAGCTTGAGGACAGGGGGGATCTACGAGCAGTACTTC.

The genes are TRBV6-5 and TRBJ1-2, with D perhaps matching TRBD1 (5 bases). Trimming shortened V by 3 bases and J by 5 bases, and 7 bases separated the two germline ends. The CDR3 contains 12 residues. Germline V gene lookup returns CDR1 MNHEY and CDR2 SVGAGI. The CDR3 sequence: CASSYSGYGYTF. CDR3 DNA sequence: TGTGCCAGCAGTTATTCAGGGTATGGCTACACCTTC.

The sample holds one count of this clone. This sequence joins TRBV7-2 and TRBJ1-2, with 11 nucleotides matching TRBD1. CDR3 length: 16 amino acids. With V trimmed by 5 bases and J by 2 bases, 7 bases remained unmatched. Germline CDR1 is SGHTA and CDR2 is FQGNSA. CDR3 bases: TGTGCCAGCAGCATCCGGGACAGGGGGTCGAACTATGGCTACACCTTC. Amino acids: CASSIRDRGSNYGYTF.